These 21 T cell receptor beta chains were all obtained from the same sample, sequenced in a study of control samples from healthy donors and cancer patients. The method was immunoSEQ multiplex PCR; TCRdb's version includes in-frame clones alone and lacks a portion of them. This repertoire shows about 130,000 clones, more than 80% found once; its top ten account for more than 2%. The specimen sequenced was blood. Receptors were obtained from a man aged 18 to 30 in good health.

The genes are TRBV6-1 and TRBJ1-1, with 7 nucleotides matching TRBD1. After removal of 2 bases from V and 4 bases from J, the junction contained 16 bases not matched to a gene. The germline CDR1 and CDR2 sequences are MNHNS and SASEGT. This CDR3 is built from 18 residues. The CDR3 DNA reads TGTGCCAGCAGTGAAAACCTACACAACAGGGGACTGAGCACTGAAGCTTTCTTT. Translated, it gives CASSENLHNRGLSTEAFF.

The gene calls are TRBV5-6 and TRBJ2-5; the D gene is possibly TRBD1 (5 bases). Looked up from germline, CDR1 is SGHDT and CDR2 is YYEEEE. The CDR3 is 13 amino acids. The ends were cut back, 5 bases at V and 4 bases at J, with 12 bases in the middle. CDR3 residues: CASRAGRRETQYF. In nucleotides, the CDR3 is TGTGCCAGCAGGGCAGGGCGGCGAGAGACCCAGTACTTC.

V is TRBV10-2 and J is TRBJ2-7; the D is unclear. V lost 3 bases, J lost 2 bases, and 2 bases lay in between. The CDR3 has 11 residues. From germline, CDR1 is WSHSY and CDR2 SAAADI. The CDR3 protein is CASSETYEQYV. The CDR3 bases are TGCGCCAGCAGTGAAACCTACGAGCAGTACGTC.

CDR3 residues: CASSIGTGTYNSPLHF. The CDR3 nucleotides are TGTGCCAGCAGTATCGGGACAGGGACCTATAATTCACCCCTCCACTTT. The chain has TRBV2 and TRBJ1-6; 9 nucleotides line up with TRBD1. J gave up 2 bases and V 5 bases, and 4 bases lay outside the gene matches. Germline values: CDR1 SNHLY, CDR2 FYNNEI. The CDR3 sequence is 16 residues long.

This sequence joins TRBV24-1 and TRBJ1-3; D uncertain. The CDR3 totals 15 residues. Trimming shortened V by 4 bases and J by 4 bases, and 13 bases separated the two germline ends. CDR1 and CDR2 from the germline V gene are KGHDR and SFDVKD. CDR3 sequence reads: CATSDAGSSGNTIYF. The CDR3 DNA sequence: TGTGCCACCAGTGACGCAGGATCCAGCGGAAACACCATATATTTT.

The V gene is TRBV19, the J gene TRBJ2-5; D ambiguous. This CDR3 has 14 residues. V lost 7 bases to trimming and J lost 1 base, with 13 bases between them. The germline gives CDR1 LNHDA, CDR2 SQIVND (reference sequence). This chain's CDR3 is CASNGGRIQETQYF. The CDR3 region has the DNA TGTGCCAGTAACGGTGGCAGGATCCAAGAGACCCAGTACTTC.

The chain combines TRBV19 with TRBJ1-1; the D is unclear. The CDR3 loop spans 16 amino acids. Germline values: CDR1 LNHDA, CDR2 SQIVND (reference sequence). Deletions cut 3 bases from V and 5 bases from J, with 19 bases between. The CDR3 protein is CASSIWGGGRGTEAFF. The CDR3 DNA reads TGTGCCAGTAGTATTTGGGGAGGAGGGCGCGGGACTGAAGCTTTCTTT.

The chain employs TRBV5-1 and TRBJ2-1; D unresolved. Germline V gene sequence: CDR1 SGHRS, CDR2 YFSETQ. The length of the CDR3 is 15 residues. V lost 4 bases, J lost 8 bases, and 19 bases lay in between. CDR3 DNA sequence: TGCGCCAGCAGCCCGGGCCATTTTGGCGTCCATGAGCAGTTCTTC. Translating gives CASSPGHFGVHEQFF.

The rearrangement links TRBV5-4 to TRBJ2-1; weak D call: TRBD1 (6 bases). V was cut by 4 bases and J by 5 bases, with 10 bases left in between. CDR3 length equals 13 residues. Germline V gene lookup returns CDR1 SGHNT and CDR2 YYREEE (reference sequence). The CDR3 spells CASSLDRHNEQFF. The CDR3 region has the DNA TGTGCCAGCAGCCTGGACAGACACAATGAGCAGTTCTTC.

The rearrangement uses TRBV18 and TRBJ1-1, with a possible D match to TRBD1 (6 bases). Germline values: CDR1 KGHSH, CDR2 LQKENI. V was clipped by 6 bases and J by 4 bases, with 18 bases between them. The CDR3 consists of 15 residues. The CDR3 DNA is TGTGCCAGCTCTCCTGACATACAGGGCGGCACTGAAGCTTTCTTT. Translation: CASSPDIQGGTEAFF.

Worth noting for this clone: One junction end does not reproduce the germline sequence, and a read error may be involved. The chain is built from TRBV7-7 and TRBJ2-2; TRBD2 matches at 10 bases. The CDR3 is made up of 16 amino acids. Germline-derived CDR1 and CDR2 are SSHAT and FNYEAQ (reference sequence). CDR3 nucleotides: TGTGCTAGCAGCCGAACTAGCGGGGCGAACACCGGGGAGCTGTTTTTT. This sequence encodes CASSRTSGANTGELFF.

The genes are TRBV4-1 and TRBJ1-1, with D unresolved. This CDR3 has 15 amino acids. The ends were cut back, 0 bases at V and 4 bases at J, with 12 bases in the middle. Germline loops: CDR1 MGHRA, CDR2 YSYEKL. This chain's CDR3 is CASSQEKATGTEAFF. CDR3 in DNA: TGCGCCAGCAGCCAAGAGAAGGCGACCGGCACTGAAGCTTTCTTT.

The CDR3 coding sequence is TGTGCCAGCAGCTCCGGGGGGGACAATGAGCAGTTCTTC. Translated, it gives CASSSGGDNEQFF. This chain links TRBV11-3 with TRBJ2-1; TRBD2 aligns across 8 bases. The J segment lost 5 bases and the V segment lost 4 bases, leaving 1 base of the junction unmatched. The CDR3 loop spans 13 amino acids. CDR1 SGHNT and CDR2 YENEEA come from the germline V gene.

This clone is a singleton in its sample. The chain recombines TRBV28 with TRBJ2-7; TRBD1 aligns across 9 bases. CDR1 is MDHEN, CDR2 SYDVKM, per germline. The junction had 15 bases not matched to a gene; V was cut back by 6 bases and J by 6 bases. This CDR3 comprises 16 residues. The CDR3 DNA reads TGTGCCAGCAGCCACGGGGGGAGGGGACAGGGCGGCGAGCAGTACTTC. Translated: CASSHGGRGQGGEQYF.

CDR3 in DNA: TGCGCCAGCAGCCCAGAGTCCCGGGACAGGGGATGGTACGAGCAGTACTTC. This gives the protein CASSPESRDRGWYEQYF. V and J are TRBV5-1 and TRBJ2-7; 10 bases map to TRBD1. The CDR3 covers 17 residues. Per the germline V gene, CDR1 is SGHRS and CDR2 is YFSETQ. V gave up 4 bases and J gave up 4 bases; unmatched junction bases: 14. The whole variable domain, remainder taken from reference TRBV5-1 and TRBJ2-7, is KAGVTQTPRYLIKTRGQQVTLSCSPISGHRSVSWYQQTPGQGLQFLFEYFSETQRNKGNFPGRFSGRQFSNSRSEMNVSTLELGDSALYLCASSPESRDRGWYEQYFGPGTRLTVT.

The rearrangement uses TRBV11-2 and TRBJ2-5, with D perhaps TRBD2 (5 bases). Looked up from germline, CDR1 is SGHAT and CDR2 is FQNNGV. The CDR3 extends over 15 amino acids. Trimming removed 1 base from V and 3 bases from J, with 12 bases in between. In nucleotides, the CDR3 is TGTGCCAGCAGCTTAGGAGGGTCAGCCGAAGAGACCCAGTACTTC. This codes for CASSLGGSAEETQYF. Filled out from reference TRBV11-2 and TRBJ2-5, the complete variable domain reads EAGVAQSPRYKIIEKRQSVAFWCNPISGHATLYWYQQILGQGPKLLIQFQNNGVVDDSQLPKDRFSAERLKGVDSTLKIQPAKLEDSAVYLCASSLGGSAEETQYFGPGTRLLVL.

This clone was counted a few times. The rearrangement links TRBV5-1 to TRBJ2-7; TRBD1 agrees at 7 bases. V was pared by 1 base and J by 5 bases, with 6 bases of the junction left unmatched. Germline V lookup: CDR1 SGHRS, CDR2 YFSETQ. CDR3 length equals 14 residues. The CDR3 protein is CASSLRQGGDEQYF. The CDR3 coding sequence is TGCGCCAGCAGCTTGCGACAGGGCGGCGACGAGCAGTACTTC.

Notes on this clone: The same CDR3 can be traced to other DNA sequences in this sample. The chain joins TRBV12-3 or TRBV12-4 to TRBJ2-7; D call uncertain. CDR3 length equals 12 residues. Trimming shortened V by 2 bases and J by 3 bases, and 5 bases separated the two germline ends. In DNA form, the CDR3 reads TGTGCCAGCAGTTTACACGGCTACGAGCAGTACGTC. Translated, it gives CASSLHGYEQYV.

The J gene is TRBJ1-2, the V gene TRBV6-5; tentatively, D is TRBD1 (5 bases). Trimming removed 0 bases at V and 3 bases at J, with 11 bases between. Germline CDR1 and CDR2: MNHEY and SVGAGI. The CDR3 contains 15 residues. CDR3 DNA sequence: TGTGCCAGCAGTTACTCGATTGGGGGTGACTATGGCTACACCTTC. The encoded protein is CASSYSIGGDYGYTF.

In this sample, this clone turned up a few times. The chain carries TRBV6-2 or TRBV6-3 and TRBJ2-1; TRBD2 aligns across 7 bases. Trimming at V came to 1 base and at J to 0 bases, leaving 6 bases not matched to a gene. Germline V gene lookup returns CDR1 MNHEY and CDR2 SVGEGT. This CDR3 comprises 17 residues. The chain's CDR3 is CASSYWGEGSSYNEQFF. CDR3 in DNA: TGTGCCAGCAGTTACTGGGGGGAGGGGAGCTCCTACAATGAGCAGTTCTTC.

This chain connects TRBV5-8 to TRBJ2-6, with D possibly called TRBD1 or TRBD2 (5 bases each). The germline V and J ends were trimmed by 1 base and 4 bases, with 9 bases remaining between them. This CDR3 has 15 residues. Germline CDR1 SGHTS, CDR2 YDEGEE. CDR3: CASSLYGTGANVLTF. The CDR3 DNA is TGTGCCAGCAGCTTGTACGGGACCGGGGCCAACGTCCTGACTTTC.